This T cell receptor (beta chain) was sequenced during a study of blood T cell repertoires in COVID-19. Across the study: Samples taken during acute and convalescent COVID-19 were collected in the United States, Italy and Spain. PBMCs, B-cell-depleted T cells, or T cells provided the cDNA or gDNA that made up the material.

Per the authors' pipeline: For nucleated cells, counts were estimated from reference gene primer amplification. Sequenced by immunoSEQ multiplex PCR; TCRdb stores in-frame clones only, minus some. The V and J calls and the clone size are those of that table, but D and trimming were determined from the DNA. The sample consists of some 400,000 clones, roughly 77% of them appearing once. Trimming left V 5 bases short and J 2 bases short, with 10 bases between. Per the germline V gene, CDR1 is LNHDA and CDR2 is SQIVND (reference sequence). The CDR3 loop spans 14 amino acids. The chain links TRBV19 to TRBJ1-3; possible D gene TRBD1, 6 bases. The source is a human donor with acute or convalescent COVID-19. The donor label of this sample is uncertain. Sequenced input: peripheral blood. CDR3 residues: CASSPQGTGNTIYF. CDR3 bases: TGTGCCAGTAGTCCACAGGGCACTGGAAACACCATATATTTT.